The 13 T cell receptor beta chains below all came from one sample that was sequenced in a study of monozygotic twins with inflammatory bowel disease. TCRdb reprocessed the 5' RACE reads and reports one entry per CDR3 protein, with no DNA. The listing records 440,000 or so distinct CDR3 sequences. Sequencing was performed on blood. The origin of the receptors is a human donor with ulcerative colitis or Crohn's disease, or a healthy co-twin of an affected twin (not recorded which).

The chain links TRBV19 to TRBJ2-7; as DNA is missing, the TRBD1 call by TCRdb cannot be tested. The CDR3 length is 16 residues. CDR1 LNHDA and CDR2 SQIVND come from the germline V gene (reference sequence). CDR3 residues: CASTLGGGNWIYEQYF.

The chain combines TRBV6-1 with TRBJ2-2; TCRdb's D gene call, TRBD2, goes unchecked for lack of DNA. CDR1 and CDR2 (germline): MNHNS, SASEGT. The CDR3 is 15 residues long. The CDR3 sequence is CASSRGLMNTGELFF.

The rearrangement links TRBV10-3 to TRBJ2-7; with no DNA, the TCRdb D assignment of TRBD1 cannot be verified. This CDR3 comprises 14 residues. Germline V gene sequence: CDR1 ENHRY, CDR2 SYGVKD. This CDR3 is CAIRGPGTGYEQYF.

The rearrangement links TRBV5-5 to TRBJ1-6; the D call of TRBD1 rests on TCRdb alone, since no DNA is present to check it. Germline lookup yields CDR1 SGHKS and CDR2 YYEKEE (reference sequence). This CDR3 is built from 13 residues. CDR3 sequence: CASSFGSGQALHF.

The genes are TRBV20-1 and TRBJ2-1; as DNA is missing, the TRBD1 call by TCRdb cannot be tested. Germline V gives CDR1 DFQATT, CDR2 SNEGSKA (reference sequence). The CDR3 runs to 16 residues. CDR3 sequence: CSARDPARSPYNEQFF.

The rearrangement links TRBV12-3 or TRBV12-4 to TRBJ2-5; TCRdb outputs TRBD2, but without DNA this stays unchecked. This CDR3 has 14 amino acids. CDR3 protein: CASSSGGKQETQYF.

CDR3 region: CASSQGTGVAYEQFF. The rearrangement uses TRBV4-3 and TRBJ2-1; TCRdb gives TRBD2 as the D gene, but with no DNA this cannot be confirmed. The CDR3 is 15 amino acids. Germline-derived CDR1 and CDR2 are LGHNA and YSLEER.

The J gene is TRBJ2-1, the V gene TRBV2. The germline gives CDR1 SNHLY, CDR2 FYNNEI. The length of the CDR3 is 15 residues. The CDR3 region is CASSVSYLGVNEQFF.

The chain carries TRBV28 and TRBJ2-7; no DNA is available, so the TRBD1 call from TCRdb remains unchecked. Germline V gene sequence: CDR1 MDHEN, CDR2 SYDVKM. The CDR3 length is 15 residues. The CDR3: CASSYQGVTSYEQYF.

This chain links TRBV2 with TRBJ1-1; TCRdb indicates TRBD1, and absent DNA this call remains unverified. This CDR3 is 16 amino acids long. Germline CDR1 reads SNHLY; CDR2 reads FYNNEI. The CDR3 sequence is CASSEAPGRGNTEAFF.

The rearrangement uses TRBV5-4 and TRBJ1-1; TCRdb selects TRBD1, and the lack of DNA leaves this call unchecked. CDR1 and CDR2 from the germline V gene are SGHNT and YYREEE (reference sequence). The CDR3 spans 14 residues. This chain's CDR3 is CASSIRQEEPEAFF.

The chain uses TRBV19 and TRBJ2-1. Looked up from germline, CDR1 is LNHDA and CDR2 is SQIVND (reference sequence). The CDR3 totals 16 residues. CDR3 in amino acids: CASSMQAQMSYNEQFF.

The chain uses TRBV30 and TRBJ2-2; TCRdb designates TRBD2, a call that cannot be tested without DNA. This CDR3 spans 16 amino acids. Germline V CDR1 and CDR2: GTSNPN, SVGIG (reference sequence). The CDR3 sequence is CAWSVLRAADTGELFF.